Sequencing of this T cell receptor (beta chain) was carried out in a study of T cell clusters in autoimmune cytopenias. This clonotype is labeled medium-sized based on frequency. TRB was amplified from around 250 ng of peripheral blood genomic DNA per sample. TRB was amplified by touch-down multiplex PCR, primer pools A and B combined. TCRdb processed the multiplex PCR reads again and assigns one entry to each CDR3 protein, with no DNA. This table holds around 7,000 distinct CDR3 sequences. This CDR3 is built from 18 residues. The germline V gene has CDR1 LNHDA and CDR2 SQIVND (reference sequence). A further study also used this sample, focusing on T cell repertoires in aging, cancer and after chemotherapy.

Sample: peripheral blood. The chain is built from TRBV19 and TRBJ2-3. The source is a human donor in good health. This chain's CDR3 is CASSLGLADLASTDTQYF.